This TCR beta chain is from a study of T cell responses to AZD1222 COVID-19 vaccine. Whole-study results and caveats: Dominant at 160-218 and 743-854, vaccine-associated CD4 TCRs also spanned spike. Clonal diversity may have been underestimated, and the donors were mostly white British, with more females than males.

V lost 5 bases, J lost 7 bases, and 17 bases lay in between. Germline CDR1 reads GTSNPN; CDR2 reads SVGIG (reference sequence). There are 13 residues in the CDR3. The repertoire was sequenced with immunoSEQ multiplex PCR; TCRdb's copy has only in-frame clones and lacks some. The table lists some 120,000 clones, 89% of them singletons. Comment on this clone: Its antigen remains unknown.

This sequence was found in an adult in good health. The rearrangement uses TRBV30 and TRBJ1-2, with D uncertain. The sample was peripheral blood, taken on day 0 of AZD1222 vaccination. The CDR3 reads CAWAISLGSGYTF. The CDR3 bases are TGTGCCTGGGCCATCAGTCTGGGGTCTGGCTACACCTTC.